This T cell receptor (beta chain) was sequenced during a study of technical replicates of blood from a few donors. The V and J ends lost 3 bases and 6 bases respectively, with 15 bases between them. There are 14 residues in the CDR3. The germline CDR1 and CDR2 sequences are SGDLS and YYNGEE. Profiling relied on immunoSEQ multiplex PCR, and the TCRdb table lists in-frame clones only, not all of them. The sample holds tens of thousands of clones, roughly 92% seen once. The sample comprised T cells isolated from PBMCs. This clonotype was obtained from a human donor in good health. This chain connects TRBV9 to TRBJ1-1; possibly TRBD1 for D (6 bases). In DNA form, the CDR3 reads TGTGCCAGCAGCGGCAGGGGTGGGTTGGCTGAAGCTTTCTTT. It translates to CASSGRGGLAEAFF.